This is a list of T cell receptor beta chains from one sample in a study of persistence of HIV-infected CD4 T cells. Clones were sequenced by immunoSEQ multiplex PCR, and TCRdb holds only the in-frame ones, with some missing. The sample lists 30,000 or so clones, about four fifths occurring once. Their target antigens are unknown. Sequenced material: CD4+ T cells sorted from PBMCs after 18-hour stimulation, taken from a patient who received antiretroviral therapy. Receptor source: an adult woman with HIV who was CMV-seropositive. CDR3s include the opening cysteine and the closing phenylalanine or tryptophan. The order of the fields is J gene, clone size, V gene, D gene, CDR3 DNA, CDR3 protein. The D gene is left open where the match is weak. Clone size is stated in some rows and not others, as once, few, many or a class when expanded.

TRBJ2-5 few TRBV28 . TGTGCCAGCAGTCTCACAGTACTAGAGACCCAGTACTTC CASSLTVLETQYF
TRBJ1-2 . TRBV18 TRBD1 TGTGCCAGCTCACCAGGGACAGGTTCGACTAACTATGGCTACACCTTC CASSPGTGSTNYGYTF
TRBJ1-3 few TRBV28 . TGTGCCAGCACACCGGGACAAACTCTAATCTCTGGAAACACCATATATTTT CASTPGQTLISGNTIYF
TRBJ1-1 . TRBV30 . TGTGCCTGGAGTGTACCGGAGAAGAACACTGAAGCTTTCTTT CAWSVPEKNTEAFF
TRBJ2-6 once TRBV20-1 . TGCAGTGCTAGTCCTCCCAGGACGGGGGCCAACGTCCTGACTTTC CSASPPRTGANVLTF
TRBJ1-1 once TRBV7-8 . TGTGCCAGCAGCCTTTCAAGGGGTGAAGCTTTCTTT CASSLSRGEAFF
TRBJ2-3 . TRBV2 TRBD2 TGTGCCAGCAGTTTTAGCGGGGGCCCCACAGATACGCAGTATTTT CASSFSGGPTDTQYF
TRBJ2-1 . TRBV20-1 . TGCAGTACCGGAACCAACAATGAGCAGTTCTTC CSTGTNNEQFF
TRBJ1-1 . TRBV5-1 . TGCGCCAGCAGCTTGGATCCGAACACTGAAGCTTTCTTT CASSLDPNTEAFF
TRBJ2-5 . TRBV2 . TGTGCCAGCAGTGAAGCGAATCAGGGGCTAGAGACCCAGTACTTC CASSEANQGLETQYF
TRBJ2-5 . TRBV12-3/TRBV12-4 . TGTGCCAGCAGTTTACAAGGAGAGACCCAGTACTTC CASSLQGETQYF
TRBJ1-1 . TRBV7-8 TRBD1 TGTGCCAGCAGCCCGGGACAGGCCAACACTGAAGCTTTCTTT CASSPGQANTEAFF
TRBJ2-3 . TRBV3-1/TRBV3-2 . TGTGCCAGCAGCCAAGGGGGGCGCACAGATACGCAGTATTTT CASSQGGRTDTQYF
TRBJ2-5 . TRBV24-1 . TGTGCCACCAGTGAGGCTAGCGCTTCCCAAGAGACCCAGTACTTC CATSEASASQETQYF